The rows below give T cell receptor beta chains drawn from one sample of a study of patients and donors after allogeneic stem cell transplantation. Via MiXCR, TCRdb re-called the RT-PCR reads, giving one row per CDR3 protein. The sample consists of about 87,000 distinct CDR3 sequences, 5% of them appearing once. The sequenced sample consisted of blood, either unsorted or a sorted T cell fraction (not recorded which). These receptors all come from a human donor who was either an allogeneic HSCT recipient or a stem cell or donor lymphocyte infusion donor (not recorded which). It is not recorded whose cells these are; they may come from a transplant donor. Both conserved end residues are part of each CDR3. A D gene is named only where the DNA matches it firmly. Size is omitted from some rows. Given values are once, few, many or a class for expanded clones.

v_gene	abundance	j_gene	d_gene	CDR3nt	CDR3aa
TRBV28	many	TRBJ2-4	TRBD2	TGTGCCAGCAGTGTATCCAAGGGGAGGGACATTCAGTACTTC	CASSVSKGRDIQYF
TRBV12-3/TRBV12-4	many	TRBJ2-4	-	TGTGCCAGCAGTTTGGGCCAGGATAACCAAAACATTCAGTACTTC	CASSLGQDNQNIQYF
TRBV5-1	few	TRBJ1-5	-	TGCGCCAGCAGCTTGTTGGGGGGGGATCAGCCCCAGCATTTT	CASSLLGGDQPQHF
TRBV20-1	many	TRBJ2-5	TRBD2	TGCAGTGTCTGGACTAGCGGGGGGGGAGAGACCCAGTACTTC	CSVWTSGGGETQYF
TRBV7-9	many	TRBJ2-5	TRBD2	TGTGCCAGCAGCTTACTAGCGGGGGAGACCCAGTACTTC	CASSLLAGETQYF
TRBV29-1	few	TRBJ1-2	TRBD1	TGCAGCGTTGGACAGGGGGCGAGGGGCTACACCTTC	CSVGQGARGYTF
TRBV14	many	TRBJ2-3	-	TGTGCCAGCAGCCGGACTTTTCGCACAGATACGCAGTATTTT	CASSRTFRTDTQYF
TRBV5-1	many	TRBJ1-6	-	TGCGCCAGCAGCTTGGGGCAGCTTAATTCACCCCTCCACTTT	CASSLGQLNSPLHF
TRBV9	-	TRBJ2-3	-	TGTGCCAGCACCCTGTACCAGCGGAGCACAGATACGCAGTATTTT	CASTLYQRSTDTQYF
TRBV20-1	-	TRBJ2-2	-	TGCAGTGCTAGAGGAGGGGGGGAGGGCACCGGGGAGCTGTTTTTT	CSARGGGEGTGELFF
TRBV12-3/TRBV12-4	many	TRBJ2-3	TRBD2	TGTGCCAGCAGCGGAAGGACTAGCGGGAGTTTTGCAGATACGCAGTATTTT	CASSGRTSGSFADTQYF
TRBV12-3/TRBV12-4	-	TRBJ2-3	TRBD2	TGTGCCAGCAGTTTAAGCGGGAGAAAAGCAGATACGCAGTATTTT	CASSLSGRKADTQYF
TRBV7-8	many	TRBJ1-1	-	TGTGCCAGCAGCTTTTGGGGGGTTACTGAAGCTTTCTTT	CASSFWGVTEAFF
TRBV5-1	many	TRBJ2-5	-	TGCGCCAGCAGCTTGGGGAACAGGGAGGACGAGACCCAGTACTTC	CASSLGNREDETQYF
TRBV5-1	many	TRBJ2-1	TRBD2	TGCGCCAGCAGCTTGGCCTTACTAAGCGGGAGTGTTAATGAGCAGTTCTTC	CASSLALLSGSVNEQFF
TRBV5-4	few	TRBJ2-4	TRBD1	TGTGCCAGCAGTGCAGGGACAGGGTCGGCCAAAAACATTCAGTACTTC	CASSAGTGSAKNIQYF
TRBV29-1	many	TRBJ1-5	TRBD1	TGCAGCGTCTCAGAGGGAGGGGGCTTTGGTCAGCCCCAGCATTTT	CSVSEGGGFGQPQHF
TRBV6-5	few	TRBJ1-2	TRBD1	TGTGCCAGCAGTTACGAGACAGGGACCGGCTACACCTTC	CASSYETGTGYTF
TRBV27	few	TRBJ2-1	-	TGTGCCAGCAGTGCAGATTACAATGAGCAGTTCTTC	CASSADYNEQFF
TRBV28	many	TRBJ1-1	-	TGTGCCAGCAGGCGTGAGACCACAGAAACTGAAGCTTTCTTT	CASRRETTETEAFF
TRBV3-1	many	TRBJ1-2	-	TGTGCCAGCAGTCGGGGGACACTTAACTATGGCTACACCTTC	CASSRGTLNYGYTF
TRBV7-9	many	TRBJ1-2	-	TGTGCCAGCAGCTTACGAGATGGTGGTTACACCTTC	CASSLRDGGYTF
TRBV29-1	-	TRBJ2-5	-	TGCAGCTCACGGGGAGGCCTGCGAGAGACCCAGTACTTC	CSSRGGLRETQYF
TRBV18	many	TRBJ1-1	TRBD1	TGTGCCAGCTCACCACCACAGGGGGGGCAGACTGAAGCTTTCTTT	CASSPPQGGQTEAFF
TRBV20-1	many	TRBJ2-7	TRBD2	TGCAGTGCTAGAGATTCTAGCGGGAGGACCGTCTACGAGCAGTACTTC	CSARDSSGRTVYEQYF
TRBV5-4	few	TRBJ2-6	-	TGTGCCAGCAGCTCTCCAGGTGTGGGGGCCAACGTCCTGACTTTC	CASSSPGVGANVLTF
TRBV3-1	many	TRBJ2-5	-	TGTGCCAGCAGCGCTTCTACTTGGGGGAGCGGAGAGCAAGAGACCCAGTACTTC	CASSASTWGSGEQETQYF
TRBV12-3/TRBV12-4	many	TRBJ2-1	-	TGTGCCAGCAGTGGTTACAATGAGCAGTTCTTC	CASSGYNEQFF
TRBV6-1	few	TRBJ1-1	-	TGTGCCAGCAGCTCATTCTATGGGGGAACTGAAGCTTTCTTT	CASSSFYGGTEAFF
TRBV6-1	many	TRBJ2-7	TRBD2	TGTGCCAGCAGGGGAGGGGGACTAGCGGGAACCTACGAGCAGTACTTC	CASRGGGLAGTYEQYF
TRBV7-9	few	TRBJ2-3	-	TGTGCCAGCAGCCCCCCAGGGAGTGGGACAGATACGCAGTATTTT	CASSPPGSGTDTQYF
TRBV15	many	TRBJ2-7	-	TGTGCCACCAGCAGAGATGGGCAGGGAGAGCAGTACTTC	CATSRDGQGEQYF
TRBV2	-	TRBJ1-2	-	TGTGCCAGCAGTGAAATGAATGGGTTTGGCTACACCTTC	CASSEMNGFGYTF
TRBV28	many	TRBJ1-2	-	TGTGCCAGCAGTTTATACCAGGCCCGGAGGGACTATGGCTACACCTTC	CASSLYQARRDYGYTF
TRBV7-7	many	TRBJ1-2	-	TGTGCTAGCAGCTTAGCGGCGACCCTGAGGAGCTACACCTTC	CASSLAATLRSYTF
TRBV2	-	TRBJ2-1	TRBD2	TGTGCCAGCAGTGACCAGCGGGGGGGCCACAATGAGCAGTTCTTC	CASSDQRGGHNEQFF
TRBV5-1	many	TRBJ2-5	-	TGCGCCAGCAGCCAACAGGGGAGGGAAGAGACCCAGTACTTC	CASSQQGREETQYF
TRBV3-1	many	TRBJ2-3	TRBD2	TGTGCCAGCAGCCAAGATGTGGGTAGCGGGGGGGCTAGAGATACGCAGTATTTT	CASSQDVGSGGARDTQYF
TRBV3-1	many	TRBJ2-7	-	TGTGCCAGCAGCCAAAGTTACAGGGGAGGCGAGCAGTACTTC	CASSQSYRGGEQYF
TRBV6-1	many	TRBJ2-7	-	TGTGCCAGCCGCACGGGGTGGCAGAGCTACGAAGAGCAGTACTTC	CASRTGWQSYEEQYF
TRBV28	few	TRBJ1-5	TRBD1	TGTGCCAGCAGTTTGAGGGAGGGGAAGGGGGCTAAACTCTATCAGCCCCAGCATTTT	CASSLREGKGAKLYQPQHF
TRBV6-1	-	TRBJ1-4	-	TGTGCCAGCAGCCGAAGTGGCAGGGAGTTATCAAAACTGTTTTTT	CASSRSGRELSKLFF
TRBV5-1	many	TRBJ2-7	TRBD2	TGCGCCAGCAGCTGGGGGGGTTCCTACGAGCAGTACTTC	CASSWGGSYEQYF
TRBV27	-	TRBJ1-5	-	TGTGCCAGCAGACAAACCCCTCACGGGCTTAATCAGCCCCAGCATTTT	CASRQTPHGLNQPQHF
TRBV10-2	many	TRBJ2-2	-	TGCGCCAGCAGTGAGGGTGGGGGGAGAATCACAGGAGAGCTGTTTTTT	CASSEGGGRITGELFF